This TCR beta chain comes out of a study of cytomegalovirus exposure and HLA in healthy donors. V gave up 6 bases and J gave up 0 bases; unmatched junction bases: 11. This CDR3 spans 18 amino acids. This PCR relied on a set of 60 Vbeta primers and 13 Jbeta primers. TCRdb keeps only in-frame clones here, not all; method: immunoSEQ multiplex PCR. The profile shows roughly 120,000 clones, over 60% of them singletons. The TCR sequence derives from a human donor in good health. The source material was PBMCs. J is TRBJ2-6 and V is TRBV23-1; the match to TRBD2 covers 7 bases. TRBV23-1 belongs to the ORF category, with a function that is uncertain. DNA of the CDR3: TGCGCCAGCAGGGACGGGGGGACGGGGAGCTCTGGGGCCAACGTCCTGACTTTC. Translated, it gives CASRDGGTGSSGANVLTF.